The 19 T cell receptor beta chains listed next were all sequenced from one sample in a study of graft-versus-host responses after intestinal transplantation. Here immunoSEQ multiplex PCR was the method, and the copy in TCRdb shows in-frame clones only, minus some. The table includes about 85,000 clones, around 93% detected once. The antigens these receptors bind are not known. The starting material was unstimulated CD8+ T cells sorted from spleen or lymph node cells, obtained before transplant. These receptors were taken from a human donor who was the organ donor for an intestinal transplant.

The J gene is TRBJ2-1, the V gene TRBV7-9; D is unresolved. V was shortened by 1 base and J by 4 bases, with 5 bases between the two germline ends. The CDR3 length is 13 residues. Germline lookup yields CDR1 SEHNR and CDR2 FQNEAQ (reference sequence). CDR3 nucleotides: TGTGCCAGCAGCTTAGTTGGATACAATGAGCAGTTCTTC. Protein: CASSLVGYNEQFF.

This clone was seen a handful of times. The chain has TRBV29-1 and TRBJ2-1; D is unresolved. The CDR3 runs 12 residues. CDR1 is SQVTM and CDR2 is ANQGSEA in the germline V gene. Between the trimmed V and J ends, which lost 5 bases and 3 bases, there was a span of 8 bases. The DNA of the CDR3 is TGCAGCGTTTATGTGCACTACAATGAGCAGTTCTTC. Translating gives CSVYVHYNEQFF.

The V gene is TRBV13, the J gene TRBJ2-7; D tentatively reads TRBD1 or TRBD2 (5 bases each). The germline gives CDR1 PRHDT, CDR2 FYEKMQ (reference sequence). V shed 3 bases and J shed 6 bases, with 6 bases lying between them. CDR3 length equals 11 residues. The CDR3 spells CASSFGTEQYF. The DNA of the CDR3 is TGTGCCAGCAGCTTCGGGACCGAGCAGTACTTC. The whole variable domain, filled in from reference TRBV13 and TRBJ2-7, reads AAGVIQSPRHLIKEKRETATLKCYPIPRHDTVYWYQQGPGQDPQFLISFYEKMQSDKGSIPDRFSAQQFSDYHSELNMSSLELGDSALYFCASSFGTEQYFGPGTRLTVT.

The genes are TRBV6-5 and TRBJ1-1; D gene ambiguous. This CDR3 has 13 residues. V lost 2 bases to trimming and J lost 4 bases, with 8 bases between them. Germline loops: CDR1 MNHEY, CDR2 SVGAGI. The CDR3 nucleotides are TGTGCCAGCAGTTACGTGGCCGGCACTGAAGCTTTCTTT. Its protein product is CASSYVAGTEAFF.

The chain recombines TRBV2 with TRBJ2-3; D is ambiguous. The CDR3 spans 12 residues. Trimming took 7 bases from V and 6 from J, leaving 11 bases between them. Per germline, CDR1 SNHLY and CDR2 FYNNEI. Here the CDR3 reads CASNNPGDTQYF. CDR3 bases: TGTGCCAGCAACAATCCCGGGGATACGCAGTATTTT.

This chain links TRBV11-2 with TRBJ2-1; tentative D call: TRBD1 (6 bases). With 1 base removed from V and 7 bases from J, the gap between germline ends came to 14 bases. The CDR3 spans 15 residues. Germline V gene lookup returns CDR1 SGHAT and CDR2 FQNNGV. The CDR3 sequence: CASSLVGTSGNEQFF. The CDR3 DNA is TGTGCCAGCAGCTTAGTGGGGACAAGCGGAAATGAGCAGTTCTTC.

The genes are TRBV11-3 and TRBJ2-1; possible D gene TRBD1, 5 bases. This CDR3 is built from 15 residues. With 1 base removed from V and 5 bases from J, the gap between germline ends came to 12 bases. CDR1 SGHNT and CDR2 YENEEA come from the germline V gene. The CDR3 is CASSLVQGTNNEQFF. CDR3 DNA sequence: TGTGCCAGCAGCTTAGTTCAGGGTACCAACAATGAGCAGTTCTTC.

This chain links TRBV6-5 with TRBJ2-7, with 7 bases that match TRBD2. The CDR3 sequence is 14 residues long. Germline V gene lookup returns CDR1 MNHEY and CDR2 SVGAGI. J lost 2 bases, V lost 3 bases, and 4 bases had no gene match. CDR3 loop: CASSYPGGTYEQYF. The CDR3 DNA sequence: TGTGCCAGCAGTTATCCGGGAGGAACCTACGAGCAGTACTTC.

This chain connects TRBV19 to TRBJ2-6, with unresolved D. CDR1 and CDR2 from the germline V gene are LNHDA and SQIVND (reference sequence). V was trimmed by 3 bases and J by 0 bases, leaving 6 bases between them. The CDR3 extends over 15 amino acids. The DNA for the CDR3 is TGTGCCAGTAGTATGTCGAACTCTGGGGCCAACGTCCTGACTTTC. Residues: CASSMSNSGANVLTF.

The rearrangement links TRBV6-5 to TRBJ2-7; 12 positions agree with TRBD2. Germline V gives CDR1 MNHEY, CDR2 SVGAGI. V gave up 6 bases and J gave up 2 bases; unmatched junction bases: 5. The CDR3 spans 15 residues. In DNA, the CDR3 is TGTGCCAGCAGCCCTAGCGGGGGGGGACCCTACGAGCAGTACTTC. This sequence encodes CASSPSGGGPYEQYF.

The V gene is TRBV11-3, the J gene TRBJ2-1; D is undetermined. The CDR3 consists of 13 residues. Per germline, CDR1 SGHNT and CDR2 YENEEA. With 4 bases removed from V and 7 bases from J, the gap between germline ends came to 11 bases. The CDR3 is CASSSYQRNEQFF. In nucleotides, the CDR3 is TGTGCCAGCAGCTCCTATCAGCGTAATGAGCAGTTCTTC.

The V call is TRBV15, the J call TRBJ2-5; 9 bases are a match to TRBD2. The CDR3 is 16 amino acids. The germline gives CDR1 LNHNV, CDR2 YYDKDF (reference sequence). J gave up 1 base and V 1 base, and 4 bases lay outside the gene matches. The CDR3 here is CATSRVPGLAQETQYF. Here the CDR3 DNA reads TGTGCCACCAGCAGAGTTCCGGGACTAGCCCAAGAGACCCAGTACTTC. The full variable domain, with the rest looked up from reference TRBV15 and TRBJ2-5, is DAMVIQNPRYQVTQFGKPVTLSCSQTLNHNVMYWYQQKSSQAPKLLFHYYDKDFNNEADTPDNFQSRRPNTSFCFLDIRSPGLGDTAMYLCATSRVPGLAQETQYFGPGTRLLVL.

The chain is built from TRBV6-5 and TRBJ1-3; D gene ambiguous. Germline V lookup: CDR1 MNHEY, CDR2 SVGAGI. Trimming removed 2 bases at V and 2 bases at J, with 7 bases between. The CDR3 contains 14 residues. CDR3 nucleotide sequence: TGTGCCAGCAGTTACGGGAGCCCTGGAAACACCATATATTTT. It specifies CASSYGSPGNTIYF.

This chain links TRBV11-2 with TRBJ2-1; TRBD1 matches 8 bases. V shed 3 bases and J 7 bases; nucleotides not matched to a gene: 5. This CDR3 contains 14 residues. Per germline, CDR1 SGHAT and CDR2 FQNNGV. In DNA form, the CDR3 reads TGTGCCAGCAGCTTTTTGACAGGGGAGAATGAGCAGTTCTTC. Protein sequence: CASSFLTGENEQFF. The variable domain in full, completed from reference TRBV11-2 and TRBJ2-1, reads EAGVAQSPRYKIIEKRQSVAFWCNPISGHATLYWYQQILGQGPKLLIQFQNNGVVDDSQLPKDRFSAERLKGVDSTLKIQPAKLEDSAVYLCASSFLTGENEQFFGPGTRLTVL.

The V gene is TRBV28, the J gene TRBJ1-2, with D perhaps TRBD1 (5 bases). The CDR3 has 14 residues. The V and J ends lost 2 bases and 8 bases respectively, with 15 bases between them. The V gene's germline CDR1 is MDHEN and CDR2 SYDVKM. The CDR3 DNA reads TGTGCCAGCAGTTTAAGTGATTGGGGGGAGGGCTACACCTTC. It specifies CASSLSDWGEGYTF.

This chain uses TRBV6-5 with TRBJ2-7; 9 nucleotides line up with TRBD1. Germline V CDR1 and CDR2: MNHEY, SVGAGI. J lost 8 bases, V lost 5 bases, and 10 bases had no gene match. The CDR3 totals 14 residues. DNA of the CDR3: TGTGCCAGCAGTCCACAGGGGGCCCGTAGTAAGCAGTACTTC. Translating gives CASSPQGARSKQYF.

V is TRBV7-8 and J is TRBJ2-1; the match to TRBD1 covers 11 bases. CDR1 is SGHVS and CDR2 is FQNEAQ in the germline V gene. Losses at the gene ends were 5 bases for V and 7 bases for J; bases not matched to a gene: 7. CDR3 length: 15 amino acids. In nucleotides, the CDR3 is TGTGCCAGCAGCATAACGGACAGGGGGCCAAATGAGCAGTTCTTC. Translation gives CASSITDRGPNEQFF.

The chain carries TRBV7-9 and TRBJ2-5; D perhaps matches TRBD2 (6 bases). Judging by the DNA end, TRBJ2-7 fits better; the J call may be wrong. Germline CDR1 SEHNR, CDR2 FQNEAQ (reference sequence). There are 13 residues in the CDR3. This CDR3 is CASSSGDFYEQYF. CDR3 nucleotide sequence: TGTGCCAGCAGCTCGGGGGATTTCTACGAGCAGTACTTC.

The gene calls are TRBV6-1 and TRBJ2-7; weak D call: TRBD1 (6 bases). Germline V gene data show CDR1 as MNHNS and CDR2 as SASEGT. CDR3 length: 13 residues. Trimming removed 4 bases from V and 3 bases from J, with 10 bases in between. CDR3 amino acids: CASSGTVDYEQYF. Written as DNA, the CDR3 is TGTGCCAGCAGTGGGACAGTAGACTACGAGCAGTACTTC.